This is a list of T cell receptor beta chains from one sample in a study of monozygotic twins with inflammatory bowel disease. TCRdb reprocessed the 5' RACE reads, keeping one entry per CDR3 protein, no DNA. This table lists over 200,000 distinct CDR3 sequences. What was sequenced was blood. The receptors here all came from a human donor with ulcerative colitis or Crohn's disease, or a healthy co-twin of an affected twin (not recorded which). CDR3s include the opening cysteine and the closing phenylalanine or tryptophan. The order of the fields is V gene, J gene, CDR3 protein.

V: TRBV30
J: TRBJ1-6
CDR3: CAWSTGGWSSYNSPLHF

V: TRBV5-1
J: TRBJ1-2
CDR3: CASSFGTNTGAFGYTF

V: TRBV19
J: TRBJ2-1
CDR3: CASSTGAPGQGQNNEQFF

V: TRBV2
J: TRBJ2-2
CDR3: CASSSQGRTGELFF

V: TRBV5-1
J: TRBJ2-1
CDR3: CASSPGTSGINEQFF

V: TRBV29-1
J: TRBJ1-2
CDR3: CSVEGYRDGYTF

V: TRBV6-5
J: TRBJ1-1
CDR3: CASSYFREMNTEAFF

V: TRBV18
J: TRBJ2-7
CDR3: CASSPGSGGVYEQYF

V: TRBV7-2
J: TRBJ2-3
CDR3: CASSNRGGDTQYF

V: TRBV27
J: TRBJ2-7
CDR3: CASSLNRDTFYEQYF

V: TRBV29-1
J: TRBJ2-1
CDR3: CSVRDSSYNEQFF

V: TRBV20-1
J: TRBJ2-1
CDR3: CSARDPTSGGLSSYNEQFF

V: TRBV10-3
J: TRBJ2-6
CDR3: CALLSEANVLTF

V: TRBV18
J: TRBJ2-7
CDR3: CASSLGGTGGSYEQYF

V: TRBV10-3
J: TRBJ1-5
CDR3: CATYEPPGGNGYQPQHF

V: TRBV20-1
J: TRBJ2-1
CDR3: CSALPTSGFDNEQFF

V: TRBV20-1
J: TRBJ2-3
CDR3: CSAHNPGQGTDTQYF

V: TRBV5-1
J: TRBJ2-1
CDR3: CASSLELVSEQFF

V: TRBV29-1
J: TRBJ2-7
CDR3: CSAKGAGLSYEQYF

V: TRBV4-3
J: TRBJ1-1
CDR3: CASSQVSQGNTEAFF

V: TRBV4-1
J: TRBJ1-1
CDR3: CASSLWDYTEAFF

V: TRBV6-6
J: TRBJ1-2
CDR3: CASTHGFYGYTF

V: TRBV27
J: TRBJ2-7
CDR3: CASSLRDAGSYEQYF

V: TRBV6-6
J: TRBJ1-1
CDR3: CASTWGTGGTEAFF

V: TRBV2
J: TRBJ1-4
CDR3: CATSRGLPTNEKLFF

V: TRBV6-2/TRBV6-3
J: TRBJ1-5
CDR3: CASSYSRAYSNQPQHF

V: TRBV20-1
J: TRBJ2-7
CDR3: CSAPGTGAYEQYF

V: TRBV12-3/TRBV12-4
J: TRBJ2-2
CDR3: CASTIRGTGELFF

V: TRBV20-1
J: TRBJ2-1
CDR3: CSARRLGEQFF

V: TRBV7-9
J: TRBJ2-7
CDR3: CASSPRGSYEQYF

V: TRBV20-1
J: TRBJ2-3
CDR3: CSARRGATDTQYF

V: TRBV6-1
J: TRBJ1-4
CDR3: CASTSGRGETEKLFF

V: TRBV20-1
J: TRBJ2-6
CDR3: CSAPTSGRWYPSGANVLTF

V: TRBV18
J: TRBJ1-3
CDR3: CASSPFQGGGNTIYF

V: TRBV7-2
J: TRBJ2-2
CDR3: CASRTSGGSAGELFF